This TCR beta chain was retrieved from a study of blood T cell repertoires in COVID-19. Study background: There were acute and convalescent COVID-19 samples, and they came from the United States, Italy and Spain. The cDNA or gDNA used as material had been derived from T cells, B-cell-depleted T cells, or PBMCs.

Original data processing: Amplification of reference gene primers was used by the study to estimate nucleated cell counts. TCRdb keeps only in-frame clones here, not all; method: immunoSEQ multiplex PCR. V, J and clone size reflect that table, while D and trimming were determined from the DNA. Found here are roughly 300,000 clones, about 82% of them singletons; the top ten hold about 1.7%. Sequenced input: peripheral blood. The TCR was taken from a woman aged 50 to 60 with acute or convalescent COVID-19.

CDR3 coding DNA: TGTGCCAGCAGCACCCGACTAGGCTTCACAGATACGCAGTATTTT. This sequence encodes CASSTRLGFTDTQYF. The chain couples TRBV7-9 to TRBJ2-3; D is possibly TRBD2 (6 bases). The germline V gene encodes CDR1 SEHNR and CDR2 FQNEAQ (reference sequence). The CDR3 consists of 15 residues. Trimming took off 5 bases at V and 2 bases at J, with 14 bases between the two ends.